This paragraph covers one TCR beta chain sequence. What it recognizes is unknown. The data are from a study of T cell responses to AZD1222 COVID-19 vaccine. Overall study results and limits: Clonal diversity may have been underestimated, and the donors were mostly white British, with more females than males. Without day 14 samples, only post-peak T cell repertoires were studied.

CDR3 length: 16 amino acids. V was shortened by 1 base and J by 1 base, with 10 bases between the two germline ends. CDR1 and CDR2 from the germline V gene are KGHSH and LQKENI. Libraries were prepared by immunoSEQ multiplex PCR; TCRdb keeps only in-frame clonotypes and omits some of them. Of 160,000 or so clones listed, about 85% are singletons. V and J are TRBV18 and TRBJ2-2, with a tentative D call TRBD1 (6 bases). The receptor was isolated from an adult who had recovered from COVID-19. The sample was peripheral blood, taken after recovery from COVID-19. CDR3 sequence (DNA): TGTGCCAGCTCACCACAGGGGACACGGAACACCGGGGAGCTGTTTTTT. Encoded protein: CASSPQGTRNTGELFF.